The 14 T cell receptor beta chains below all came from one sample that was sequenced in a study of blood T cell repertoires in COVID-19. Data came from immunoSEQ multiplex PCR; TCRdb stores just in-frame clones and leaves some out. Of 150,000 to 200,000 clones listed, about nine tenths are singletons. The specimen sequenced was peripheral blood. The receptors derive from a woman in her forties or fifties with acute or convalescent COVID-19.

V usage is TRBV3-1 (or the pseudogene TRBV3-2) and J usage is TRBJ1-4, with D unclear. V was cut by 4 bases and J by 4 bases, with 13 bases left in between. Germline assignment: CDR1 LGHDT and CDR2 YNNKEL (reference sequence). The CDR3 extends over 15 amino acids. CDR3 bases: TGTGCCAGCAGCCCTCTGGGAGGGTATAATGAAAAACTGTTTTTT. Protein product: CASSPLGGYNEKLFF.

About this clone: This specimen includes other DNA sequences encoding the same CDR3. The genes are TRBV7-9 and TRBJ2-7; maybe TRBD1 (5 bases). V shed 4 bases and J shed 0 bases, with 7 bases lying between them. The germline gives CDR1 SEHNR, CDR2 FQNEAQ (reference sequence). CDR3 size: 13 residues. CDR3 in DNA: TGTGCCAGCAGCTCACAGGTCTCCTACGAGCAGTACTTC. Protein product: CASSSQVSYEQYF.

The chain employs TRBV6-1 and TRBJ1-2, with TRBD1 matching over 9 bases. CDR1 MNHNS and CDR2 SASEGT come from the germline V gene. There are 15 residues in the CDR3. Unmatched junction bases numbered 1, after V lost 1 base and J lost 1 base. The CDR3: CASSEEDRGNYGYTF. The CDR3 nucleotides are TGTGCCAGCAGTGAAGAGGACAGGGGTAACTATGGCTACACCTTC.

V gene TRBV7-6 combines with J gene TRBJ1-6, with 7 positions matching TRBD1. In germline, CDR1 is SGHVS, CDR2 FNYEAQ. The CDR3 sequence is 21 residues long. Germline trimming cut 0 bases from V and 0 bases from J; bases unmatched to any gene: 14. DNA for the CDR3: TGTGCCAGCAGCTTAGCGGCCAGGGGGACTTCCCCGAGCTCCTATAATTCACCCCTCCACTTT. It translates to CASSLAARGTSPSSYNSPLHF.

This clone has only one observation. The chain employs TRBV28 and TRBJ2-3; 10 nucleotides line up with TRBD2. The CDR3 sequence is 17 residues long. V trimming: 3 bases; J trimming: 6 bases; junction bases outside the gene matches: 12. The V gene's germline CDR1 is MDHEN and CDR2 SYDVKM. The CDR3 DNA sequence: TGTGCCAGCAGTTTTACCCGCAGCGGGAGGGGCCCCGATACGCAGTATTTT. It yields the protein CASSFTRSGRGPDTQYF.

The CDR3 is CASSRLRTGTKYGYTF. The CDR3 nucleotides read TGTGCCAGCAGCCGACTCAGGACAGGAACCAAATATGGCTACACCTTC. The rearrangement joins TRBV11-2 to TRBJ1-2; TRBD1 matches 7 bases. J was trimmed by 5 bases and V by 5 bases; bases with no gene match: 14. This CDR3 spans 16 amino acids. Germline V CDR1 and CDR2: SGHAT, FQNNGV. Looking up the rest from reference TRBV11-2 and TRBJ1-2 gives the full variable domain: EAGVAQSPRYKIIEKRQSVAFWCNPISGHATLYWYQQILGQGPKLLIQFQNNGVVDDSQLPKDRFSAERLKGVDSTLKIQPAKLEDSAVYLCASSRLRTGTKYGYTFGSGTRLTVV.

CDR3 region: CASRRTGEVNYGYTF. As DNA, the CDR3 is TGTGCCAGCAGACGGACAGGGGAGGTTAACTATGGCTACACCTTC. The chain has TRBV6-5 and TRBJ1-2; 9 bases match TRBD1. The length of the CDR3 is 15 residues. Germline loops: CDR1 MNHEY, CDR2 SVGAGI. With V trimmed by 6 bases and J by 1 base, 6 bases remained unmatched.

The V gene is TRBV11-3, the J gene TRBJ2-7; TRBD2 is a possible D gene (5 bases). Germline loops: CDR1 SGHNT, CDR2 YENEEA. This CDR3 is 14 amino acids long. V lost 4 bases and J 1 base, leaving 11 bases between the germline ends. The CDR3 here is CASSWISGSYEQYF. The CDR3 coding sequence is TGTGCCAGCAGCTGGATATCGGGATCCTACGAGCAGTACTTC.

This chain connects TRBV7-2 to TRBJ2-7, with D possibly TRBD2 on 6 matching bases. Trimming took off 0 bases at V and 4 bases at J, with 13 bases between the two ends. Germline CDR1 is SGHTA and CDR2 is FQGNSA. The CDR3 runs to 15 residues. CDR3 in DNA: TGTGCCAGCAGCTTAGCGCTAGATAGCGGATACGAGCAGTACTTC. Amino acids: CASSLALDSGYEQYF.

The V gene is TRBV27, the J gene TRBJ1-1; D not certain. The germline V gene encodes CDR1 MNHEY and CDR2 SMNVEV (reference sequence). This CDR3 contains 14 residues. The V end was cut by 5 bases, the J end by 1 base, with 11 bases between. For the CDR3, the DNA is TGTGCCAGCAGTCAGACCCCAGGGAACACTGAAGCTTTCTTT. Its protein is CASSQTPGNTEAFF.

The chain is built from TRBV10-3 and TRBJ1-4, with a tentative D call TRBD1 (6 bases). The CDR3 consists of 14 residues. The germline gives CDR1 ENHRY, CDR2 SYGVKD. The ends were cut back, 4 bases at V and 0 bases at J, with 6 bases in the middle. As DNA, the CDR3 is TGTGCCATCAGTGGGACAGCAACTAATGAAAAACTGTTTTTT. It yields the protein CAISGTATNEKLFF.

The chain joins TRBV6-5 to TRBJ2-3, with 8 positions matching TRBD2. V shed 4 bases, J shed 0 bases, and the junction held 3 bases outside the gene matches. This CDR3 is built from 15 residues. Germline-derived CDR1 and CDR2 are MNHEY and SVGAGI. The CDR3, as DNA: TGTGCCAGCAGTTGGCGGGGGGTCAGCACAGATACGCAGTATTTT. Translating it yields CASSWRGVSTDTQYF.

CDR3 protein: CASSTRQGTIYF. The CDR3 DNA reads as TGTGCCAGTAGTACCCGACAGGGGACCATATATTTT. This chain joins TRBV19 and TRBJ1-3; 8 nucleotides agree with TRBD1. CDR1 and CDR2 from the germline V gene are LNHDA and SQIVND (reference sequence). CDR3 length equals 12 residues. With V trimmed by 4 bases and J by 10 bases, 3 bases remained unmatched.

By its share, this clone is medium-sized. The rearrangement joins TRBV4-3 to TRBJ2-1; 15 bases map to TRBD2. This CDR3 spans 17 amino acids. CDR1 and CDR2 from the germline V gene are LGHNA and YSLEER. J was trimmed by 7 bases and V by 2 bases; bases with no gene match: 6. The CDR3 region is CASSQLLGLAGGNEQFF. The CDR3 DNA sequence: TGCGCCAGCAGCCAACTGTTGGGACTAGCGGGGGGAAATGAGCAGTTCTTC.